Following are 18 T cell receptor beta chains from one sample sequenced in a study of identical twins. TCRdb reanalysed the 5' RACE reads using MiXCR and keeps one entry per CDR3 protein. The sample holds a few hundred thousand distinct CDR3 sequences, about 8.3% seen once. These sequences were also reported in another study, on yellow fever vaccine responses in identical twins.

Sequencing was carried out using CD8+ T cells sorted from blood. The receptors stem from a young woman in good health.

The chain joins TRBV6-2 or TRBV6-3 to TRBJ1-5, with a weak D call TRBD1 (6 bases). Germline CDR1 MNHEY, CDR2 SVGEGT. The V gene lost 6 bases and the J gene lost 9 bases, with 18 bases spanning the gap. The CDR3 totals 14 residues. The CDR3 DNA reads TGTGCCAGCAGAGAGACCCCCTTAGGGGGGCCCCAGCATTTT. It translates to CASRETPLGGPQHF.

This clonotype was counted only a few times. V gene TRBV12-3 or TRBV12-4 combines with J gene TRBJ2-7, with D maybe TRBD2 (6 bases). Trimming pared 4 bases from V and 3 bases from J, leaving 13 bases between. There are 14 residues in the CDR3. The CDR3 reads CASSSGTSFYEQYF. CDR3 sequence (DNA): TGTGCCAGCAGTTCCGGGACTTCCTTCTACGAGCAGTACTTC.

The chain carries TRBV24-1 and TRBJ2-2, with 8 positions matching TRBD1. Losses at the gene ends were 8 bases for V and 1 base for J; bases not matched to a gene: 2. Germline V lookup: CDR1 KGHDR, CDR2 SFDVKD. The CDR3 covers 14 residues. DNA for the CDR3: TGTGCCACCACCGGGACAGGGAACACCGGGGAGCTGTTTTTT. Protein: CATTGTGNTGELFF.

This clonotype was recorded many times. The chain employs TRBV4-3 and TRBJ2-4; D could derive from TRBD1 or TRBD2 (5 bases each). V gave up 0 bases and J gave up 7 bases, with 16 bases separating them. The CDR3 runs to 16 residues. CDR1 and CDR2 from the germline V gene are LGHNA and YSLEER. CDR3 sequence (DNA): TGCGCCAGCAGCCAAGATCGGGACGGCTACTTTAACATTCAGTACTTC. Protein sequence: CASSQDRDGYFNIQYF.

A few counts support this clonotype. This chain links TRBV7-2 with TRBJ2-3, with D possibly TRBD2 on 7 matching bases. Trimming cost V 0 bases and J 0 bases, with 10 bases left between them. The germline V gene encodes CDR1 SGHTA and CDR2 FQGNSA. This CDR3 comprises 16 residues. CDR3 sequence: CASSLAGGRSTDTQYF. CDR3 DNA sequence: TGTGCCAGCAGCTTAGCGGGGGGGCGGAGCACAGATACGCAGTATTTT.

V and J are TRBV7-2 and TRBJ2-7, with TRBD2 identical over 10 bases. CDR1 is SGHTA, CDR2 FQGNSA, per germline. With V trimmed by 2 bases and J by 6 bases, 4 bases remained unmatched. The CDR3 is 14 amino acids. CDR3 coding DNA: TGTGCCAGCAGCTTAATTACTAGCGGGACCGAGCAGTACTTC. This codes for CASSLITSGTEQYF.

The J gene is TRBJ2-1, the V gene TRBV13; 8 bases agree with TRBD1. Germline V gene data show CDR1 as PRHDT and CDR2 as FYEKMQ (reference sequence). The CDR3 totals 18 residues. J lost 6 bases, V lost 8 bases, and 21 bases had no gene match. Here the CDR3 DNA reads TGTGCCAGCGGCCCTGGGCTCCCAGGGGGCAAGGGTTCCAATGAGCAGTTCTTC. As protein: CASGPGLPGGKGSNEQFF.

This clonotype has more than one count but fewer than ten. The V and J genes are TRBV7-9 and TRBJ1-4; 7 bases match TRBD1. Unmatched junction bases numbered 4, after V lost 8 bases and J lost 4 bases. The V gene's germline CDR1 is SEHNR and CDR2 FQNEAQ (reference sequence). The CDR3 covers 13 residues. CDR3 DNA: TGTGCCAGCCGGGACAGTCTTAATGAAAAACTGTTTTTT. It encodes CASRDSLNEKLFF.

The chain joins TRBV19 to TRBJ2-3; D is perhaps TRBD1 or TRBD2 (5 bases each). Trimming pared 3 bases from V and 2 bases from J, leaving 12 bases between. Germline V lookup: CDR1 LNHDA, CDR2 SQIVND (reference sequence). The CDR3 extends over 15 amino acids. The CDR3 sequence: CASSIWDPHTDTQYF. Here the CDR3 DNA reads TGTGCCAGTAGTATCTGGGACCCCCACACAGATACGCAGTATTTT.

This clonotype was seen ten or more times. The CDR3 nucleotides are TGTGCCAGCAGTTTTCGGCAGGGGCTGTACGAGCAGTACTTC. Its protein is CASSFRQGLYEQYF. The chain carries TRBV12-3 or TRBV12-4 and TRBJ2-7; possibly TRBD1 for D (6 bases). V dropped 3 bases and J dropped 4 bases, with 13 bases sitting between them. The CDR3 totals 14 residues.

This clonotype showed up many times. The chain employs TRBV20-1 and TRBJ2-7; the match to TRBD2 covers 8 bases. V dropped 3 bases and J dropped 1; count of bases not matched to a gene: 8. The CDR3 runs to 15 residues. Germline V lookup: CDR1 DFQATT, CDR2 SNEGSKA (reference sequence). CDR3 residues: CSASSHRLASYEQYF. In nucleotides, the CDR3 is TGCAGTGCTAGTTCGCATAGACTAGCGTCCTACGAGCAGTACTTC.

The V call is TRBV4-3, the J call TRBJ2-2, with TRBD2 matching over 11 bases. Trimming removed 0 bases from V and 6 bases from J; junction bases left unmatched: 9. The CDR3 covers 18 residues. Germline CDR1 is LGHNA and CDR2 is YSLEER. The CDR3 loop reads CASSQDPLSGRAPGELFF. The CDR3, as DNA: TGCGCCAGCAGCCAAGATCCCCTTAGCGGGAGGGCCCCCGGGGAGCTGTTTTTT.

The chain employs TRBV11-1 and TRBJ1-4, with D uncertain. Looked up from germline, CDR1 is SGHAT and CDR2 is FQDESV (reference sequence). V was pared by 3 bases and J by 7 bases, with 24 bases between. The CDR3 loop spans 18 amino acids. CDR3 sequence (DNA): TGTGCCAGCAGCTTGTTTGGTGGTTCTATCAGCGAGTTTGAAAAACTGTTTTTT. It codes for CASSLFGGSISEFEKLFF.

This clonotype turned up a few times. The chain carries TRBV4-2 and TRBJ1-3; the match to TRBD1 covers 8 bases. The V segment lost 1 base and the J segment 3 bases; nucleotides outside the gene matches: 5. The germline CDR1 and CDR2 sequences are LGHNA and YNFKEQ. The CDR3 covers 16 residues. The CDR3 coding sequence is TGTGCCAGCAGCCAAGCCGGGACAGGAATTGGAAACACCATATATTTT. Residues: CASSQAGTGIGNTIYF.

The V gene is TRBV27, the J gene TRBJ2-6; weak D call: TRBD1 (7 bases). The CDR3 is 17 residues long. The germline V gene has CDR1 MNHEY and CDR2 SMNVEV (reference sequence). V was cut by 5 bases and J by 4 bases, with 18 bases left in between. CDR3 sequence (DNA): TGTGCCAGCAGTCCGCAGGGGGGCGAATCCGGGGCCAACGTCCTGACTTTC. This codes for CASSPQGGESGANVLTF.

The chain has TRBV6-4 and TRBJ2-3; no clear D. Germline V gene lookup returns CDR1 MRHNA and CDR2 SNTAGT. The V gene lost 6 bases and the J gene lost 3 bases, with 7 bases spanning the gap. The CDR3 spans 12 residues. CDR3 protein: CASRGMTDTQYF. CDR3 DNA sequence: TGTGCCAGCAGGGGAATGACAGATACGCAGTATTTT.

The table lists this clonotype with many counts. The chain couples TRBV7-2 to TRBJ2-3, with D possibly being TRBD2 (5 bases). V lost 6 bases and J lost 1, with 11 bases in between. This CDR3 has 14 residues. The V gene's germline CDR1 is SGHTA and CDR2 FQGNSA. The CDR3 loop reads CASSPLGGTDTQYF. For the CDR3, the DNA is TGTGCCAGCAGTCCTTTGGGAGGCACAGATACGCAGTATTTT.

In this sample, this clonotype turned up many times. This chain connects TRBV20-1 to TRBJ2-4; D gene uncertain. CDR1 DFQATT and CDR2 SNEGSKA come from the germline V gene (reference sequence). Trimming cost V 1 base and J 1 base, with 5 bases left between them. This CDR3 has 13 amino acids. This chain's CDR3 is CSARVPAKNIQYF. In DNA, the CDR3 is TGCAGTGCTAGAGTCCCGGCCAAAAACATTCAGTACTTC.